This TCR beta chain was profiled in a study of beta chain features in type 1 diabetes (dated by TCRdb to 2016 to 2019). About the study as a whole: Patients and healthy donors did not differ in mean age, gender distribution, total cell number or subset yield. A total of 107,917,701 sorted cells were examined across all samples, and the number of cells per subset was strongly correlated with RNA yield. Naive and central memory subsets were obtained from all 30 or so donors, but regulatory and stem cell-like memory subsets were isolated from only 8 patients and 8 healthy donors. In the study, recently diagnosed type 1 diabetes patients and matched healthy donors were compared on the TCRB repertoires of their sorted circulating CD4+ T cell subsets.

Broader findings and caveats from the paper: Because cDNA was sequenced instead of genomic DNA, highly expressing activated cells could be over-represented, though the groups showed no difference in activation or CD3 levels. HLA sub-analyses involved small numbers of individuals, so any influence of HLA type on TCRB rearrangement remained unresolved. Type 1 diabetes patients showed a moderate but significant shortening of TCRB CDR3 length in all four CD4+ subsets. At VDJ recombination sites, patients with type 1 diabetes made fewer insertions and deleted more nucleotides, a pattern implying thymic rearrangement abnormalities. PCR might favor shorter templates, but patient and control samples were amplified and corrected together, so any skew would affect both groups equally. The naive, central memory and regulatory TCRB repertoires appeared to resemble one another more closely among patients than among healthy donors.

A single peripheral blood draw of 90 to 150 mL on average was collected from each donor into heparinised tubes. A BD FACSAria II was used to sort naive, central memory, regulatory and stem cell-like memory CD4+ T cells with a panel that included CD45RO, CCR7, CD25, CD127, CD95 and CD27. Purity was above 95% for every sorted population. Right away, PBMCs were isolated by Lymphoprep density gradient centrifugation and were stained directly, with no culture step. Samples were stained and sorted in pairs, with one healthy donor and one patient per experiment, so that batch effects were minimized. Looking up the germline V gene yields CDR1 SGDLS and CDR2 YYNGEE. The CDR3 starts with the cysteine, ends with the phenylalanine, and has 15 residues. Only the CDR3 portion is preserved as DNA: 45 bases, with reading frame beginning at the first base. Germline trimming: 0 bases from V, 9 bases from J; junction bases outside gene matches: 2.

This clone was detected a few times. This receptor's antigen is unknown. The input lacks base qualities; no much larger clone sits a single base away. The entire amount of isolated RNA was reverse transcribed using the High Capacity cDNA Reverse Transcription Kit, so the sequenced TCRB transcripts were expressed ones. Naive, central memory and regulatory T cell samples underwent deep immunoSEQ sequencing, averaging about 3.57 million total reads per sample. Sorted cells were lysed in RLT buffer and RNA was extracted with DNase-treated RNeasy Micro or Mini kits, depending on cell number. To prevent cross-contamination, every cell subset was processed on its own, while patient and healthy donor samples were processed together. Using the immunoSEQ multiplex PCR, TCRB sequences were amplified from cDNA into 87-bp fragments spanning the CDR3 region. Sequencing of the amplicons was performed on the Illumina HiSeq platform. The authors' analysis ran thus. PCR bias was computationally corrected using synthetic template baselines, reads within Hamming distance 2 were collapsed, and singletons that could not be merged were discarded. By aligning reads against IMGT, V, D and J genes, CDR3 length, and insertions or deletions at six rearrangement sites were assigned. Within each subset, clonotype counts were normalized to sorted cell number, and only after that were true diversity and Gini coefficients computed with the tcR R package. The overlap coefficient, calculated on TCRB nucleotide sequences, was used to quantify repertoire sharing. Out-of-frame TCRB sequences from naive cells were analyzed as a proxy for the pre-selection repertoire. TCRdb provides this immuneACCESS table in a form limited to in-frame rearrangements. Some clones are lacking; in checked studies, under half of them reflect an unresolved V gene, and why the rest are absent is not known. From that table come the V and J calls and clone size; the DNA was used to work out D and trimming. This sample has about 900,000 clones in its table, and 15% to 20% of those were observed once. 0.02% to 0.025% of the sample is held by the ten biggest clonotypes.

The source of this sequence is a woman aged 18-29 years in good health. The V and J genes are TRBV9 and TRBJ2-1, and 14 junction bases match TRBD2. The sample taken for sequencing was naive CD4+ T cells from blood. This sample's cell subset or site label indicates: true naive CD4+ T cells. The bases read TGTGCCAGCAGCGTAGGGGGACTAGCGGGAGTTGAGCAGTTCTTC. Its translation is CASSVGGLAGVEQFF.